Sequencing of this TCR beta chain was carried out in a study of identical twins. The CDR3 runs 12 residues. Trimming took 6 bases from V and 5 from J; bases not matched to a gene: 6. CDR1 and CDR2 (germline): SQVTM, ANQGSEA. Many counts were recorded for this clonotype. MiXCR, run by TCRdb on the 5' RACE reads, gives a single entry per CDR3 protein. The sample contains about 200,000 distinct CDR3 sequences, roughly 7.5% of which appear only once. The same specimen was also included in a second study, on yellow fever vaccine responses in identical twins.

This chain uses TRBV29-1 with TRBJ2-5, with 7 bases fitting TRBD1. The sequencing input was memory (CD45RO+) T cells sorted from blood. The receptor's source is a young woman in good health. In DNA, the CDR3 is TGCAGCGTAGAAACAGGGGTCGAGACCCAGTACTTC. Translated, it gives CSVETGVETQYF.